This TCR beta chain comes out of a study of identical twins. Each CDR3 protein is one row after TCRdb ran MiXCR on the 5' RACE reads. The data show about 730,000 distinct CDR3 sequences, over 20% seen once. These records were also assigned to another study, of T cells expressing NK-cell markers. That work adds: One observes that, in a handful of donors, these clonotypes were also the leading ones within the CD3+CD56-NKG2C+ fraction.

The sequenced material came from PBMCs. The source is a woman aged 18-29 years in good health.

CDR3 sequence (DNA): TGCAGTGCGCAAGCGTGGGGGGTCAATCAGCCCCAGCATTTT. Translating it yields CSAQAWGVNQPQHF. The gene calls are TRBV20-1 and TRBJ1-5; maybe TRBD1 (5 bases). CDR1 is DFQATT, CDR2 SNEGSKA, per germline (reference sequence). The CDR3 totals 14 residues. V was clipped by 6 bases and J by 3 bases, with 15 bases between them.